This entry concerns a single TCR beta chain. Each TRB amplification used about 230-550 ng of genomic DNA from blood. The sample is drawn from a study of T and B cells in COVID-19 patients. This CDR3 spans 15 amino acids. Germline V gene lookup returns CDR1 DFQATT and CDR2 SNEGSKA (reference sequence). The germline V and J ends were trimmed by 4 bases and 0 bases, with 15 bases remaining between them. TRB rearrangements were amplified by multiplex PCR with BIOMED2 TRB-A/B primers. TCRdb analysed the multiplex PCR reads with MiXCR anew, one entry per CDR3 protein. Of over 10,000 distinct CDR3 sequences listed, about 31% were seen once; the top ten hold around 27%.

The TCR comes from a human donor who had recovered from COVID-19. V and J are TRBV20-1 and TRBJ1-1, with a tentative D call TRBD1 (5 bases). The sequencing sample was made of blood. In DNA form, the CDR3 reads TGCAGTGCTAACGGGGCCTTGACCATGAACACTGAAGCTTTCTTT. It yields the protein CSANGALTMNTEAFF.